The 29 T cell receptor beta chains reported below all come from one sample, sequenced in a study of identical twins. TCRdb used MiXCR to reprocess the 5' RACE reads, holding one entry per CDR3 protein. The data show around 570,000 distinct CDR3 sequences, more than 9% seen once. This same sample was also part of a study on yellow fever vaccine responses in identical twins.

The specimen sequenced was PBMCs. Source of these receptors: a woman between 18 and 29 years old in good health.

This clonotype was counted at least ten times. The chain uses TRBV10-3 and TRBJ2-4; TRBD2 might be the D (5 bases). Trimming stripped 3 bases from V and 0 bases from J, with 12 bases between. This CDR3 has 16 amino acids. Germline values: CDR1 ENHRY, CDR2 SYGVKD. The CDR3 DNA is TGTGCCATCAGTGAAAAGAGGGATTTAGCCAAAAACATTCAGTACTTC. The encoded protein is CAISEKRDLAKNIQYF.

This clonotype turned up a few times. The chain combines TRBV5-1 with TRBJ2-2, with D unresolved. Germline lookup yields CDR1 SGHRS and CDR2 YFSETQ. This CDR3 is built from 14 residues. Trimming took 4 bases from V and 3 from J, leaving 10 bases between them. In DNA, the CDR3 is TGCGCCAGCAGCCTAGGATGGGACACCGGGGAGCTGTTTTTT. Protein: CASSLGWDTGELFF.

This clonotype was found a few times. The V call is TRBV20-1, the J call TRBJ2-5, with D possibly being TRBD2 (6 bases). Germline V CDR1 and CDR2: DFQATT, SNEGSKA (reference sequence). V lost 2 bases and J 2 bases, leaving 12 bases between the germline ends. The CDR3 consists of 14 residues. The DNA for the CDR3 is TGCAGTGCTAGAAAGGAGGGGCGGCAAGAGACCCAGTACTTC. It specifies CSARKEGRQETQYF.

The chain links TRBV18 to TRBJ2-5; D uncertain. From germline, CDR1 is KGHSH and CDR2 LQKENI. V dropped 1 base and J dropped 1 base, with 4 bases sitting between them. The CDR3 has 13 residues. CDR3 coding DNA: TGTGCCAGCTCACCACGTATCCAAGAGACCCAGTACTTC. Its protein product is CASSPRIQETQYF.

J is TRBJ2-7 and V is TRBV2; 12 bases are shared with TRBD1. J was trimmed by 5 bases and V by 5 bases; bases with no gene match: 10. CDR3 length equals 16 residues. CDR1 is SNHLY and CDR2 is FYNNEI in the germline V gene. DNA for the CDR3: TGTGCCAGCAGTTTACTGGGACAGGGGGCTTGGGACGAGCAGTACTTC. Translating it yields CASSLLGQGAWDEQYF.

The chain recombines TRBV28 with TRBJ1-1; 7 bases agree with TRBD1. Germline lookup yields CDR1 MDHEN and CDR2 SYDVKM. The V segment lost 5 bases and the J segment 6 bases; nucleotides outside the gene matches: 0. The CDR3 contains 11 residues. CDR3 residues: CASSDRAEAFF. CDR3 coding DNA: TGTGCCAGCAGTGACAGGGCTGAAGCTTTCTTT.

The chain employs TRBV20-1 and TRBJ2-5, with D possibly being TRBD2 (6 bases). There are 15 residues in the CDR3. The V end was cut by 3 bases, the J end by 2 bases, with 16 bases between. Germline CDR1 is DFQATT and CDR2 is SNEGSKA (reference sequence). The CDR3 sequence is CSASGAAGRQETQYF. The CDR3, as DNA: TGCAGTGCTAGTGGGGCCGCGGGACGGCAAGAGACCCAGTACTTC.

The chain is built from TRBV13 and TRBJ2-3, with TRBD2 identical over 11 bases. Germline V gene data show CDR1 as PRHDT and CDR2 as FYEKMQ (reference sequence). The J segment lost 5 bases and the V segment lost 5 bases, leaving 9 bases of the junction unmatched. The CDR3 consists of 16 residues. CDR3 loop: CASSPRLAGMLDTQYF. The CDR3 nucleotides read TGTGCCAGCAGCCCCAGACTAGCGGGAATGTTAGATACGCAGTATTTT.

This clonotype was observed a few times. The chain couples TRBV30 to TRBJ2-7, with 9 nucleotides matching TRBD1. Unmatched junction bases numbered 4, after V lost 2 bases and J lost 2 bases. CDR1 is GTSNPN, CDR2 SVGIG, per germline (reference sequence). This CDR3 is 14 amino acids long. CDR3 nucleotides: TGTGCCTGGAGTCCCGGGACAGGGCCCTACGAGCAGTACTTC. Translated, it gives CAWSPGTGPYEQYF.

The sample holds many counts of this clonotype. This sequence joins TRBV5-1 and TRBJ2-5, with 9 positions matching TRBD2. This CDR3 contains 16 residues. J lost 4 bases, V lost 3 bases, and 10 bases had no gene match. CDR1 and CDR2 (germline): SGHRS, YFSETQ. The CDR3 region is CASSYTLAGEGETQYF. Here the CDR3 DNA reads TGCGCCAGCAGCTATACCTTAGCGGGAGAGGGAGAGACCCAGTACTTC. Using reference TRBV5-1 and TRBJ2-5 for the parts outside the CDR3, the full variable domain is KAGVTQTPRYLIKTRGQQVTLSCSPISGHRSVSWYQQTPGQGLQFLFEYFSETQRNKGNFPGRFSGRQFSNSRSEMNVSTLELGDSALYLCASSYTLAGEGETQYFGPGTRLLVL.

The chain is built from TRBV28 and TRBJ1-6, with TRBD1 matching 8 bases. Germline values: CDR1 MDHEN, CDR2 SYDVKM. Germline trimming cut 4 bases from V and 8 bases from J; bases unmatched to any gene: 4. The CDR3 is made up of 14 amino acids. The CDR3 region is CASSSGGSDSPLHF. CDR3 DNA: TGTGCCAGCAGTTCAGGGGGCTCGGATTCACCCCTCCACTTT.

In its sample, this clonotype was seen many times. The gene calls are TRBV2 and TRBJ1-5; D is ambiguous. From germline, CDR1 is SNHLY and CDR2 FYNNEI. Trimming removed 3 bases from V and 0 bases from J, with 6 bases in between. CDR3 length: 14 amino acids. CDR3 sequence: CASSDTNSNQPQHF. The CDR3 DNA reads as TGTGCCAGCAGTGACACTAATAGCAATCAGCCCCAGCATTTT.

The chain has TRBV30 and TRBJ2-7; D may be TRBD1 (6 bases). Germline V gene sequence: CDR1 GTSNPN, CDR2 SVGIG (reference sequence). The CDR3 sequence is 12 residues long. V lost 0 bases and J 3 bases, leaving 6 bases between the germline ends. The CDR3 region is CAWSVQGYEQYF. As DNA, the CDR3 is TGTGCCTGGAGTGTACAGGGCTACGAGCAGTACTTC.

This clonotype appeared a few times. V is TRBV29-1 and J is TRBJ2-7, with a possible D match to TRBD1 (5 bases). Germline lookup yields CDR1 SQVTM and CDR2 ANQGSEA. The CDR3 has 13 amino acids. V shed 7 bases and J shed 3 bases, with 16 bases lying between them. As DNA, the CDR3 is TGCAGCGCGAGTGCAGGGCGAAACTACGAGCAGTACTTC. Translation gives CSASAGRNYEQYF.

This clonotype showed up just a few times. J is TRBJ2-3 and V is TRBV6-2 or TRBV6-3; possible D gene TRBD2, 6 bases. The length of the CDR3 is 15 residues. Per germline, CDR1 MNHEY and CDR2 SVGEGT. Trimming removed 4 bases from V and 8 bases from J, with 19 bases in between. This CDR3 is CASSSGGIGLGTQYF. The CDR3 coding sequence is TGTGCCAGCAGTTCTGGCGGGATTGGGTTGGGTACGCAGTATTTT.

The CDR3 DNA reads TGTGCCAGCAGCAACCGGACTGTTTTTTTT. It encodes CASSNRTVFF. The chain uses TRBV21-1 and TRBJ1-4. TRBV21-1 is deemed a pseudogene. The CDR3 is 10 amino acids.

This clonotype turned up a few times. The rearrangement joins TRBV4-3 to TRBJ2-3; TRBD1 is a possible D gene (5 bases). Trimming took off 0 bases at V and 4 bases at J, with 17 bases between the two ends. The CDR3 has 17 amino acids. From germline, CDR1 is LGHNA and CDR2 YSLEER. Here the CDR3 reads CASSQDVAGLGADTQYF. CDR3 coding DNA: TGCGCCAGCAGCCAAGATGTCGCAGGGCTGGGCGCAGATACGCAGTATTTT.

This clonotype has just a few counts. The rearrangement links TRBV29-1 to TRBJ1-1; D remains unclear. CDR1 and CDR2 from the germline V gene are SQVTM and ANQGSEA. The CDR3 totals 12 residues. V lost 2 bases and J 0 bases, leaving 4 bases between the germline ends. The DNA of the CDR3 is TGCAGCGTTGAAAGTTTGAACACTGAAGCTTTCTTT. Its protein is CSVESLNTEAFF.

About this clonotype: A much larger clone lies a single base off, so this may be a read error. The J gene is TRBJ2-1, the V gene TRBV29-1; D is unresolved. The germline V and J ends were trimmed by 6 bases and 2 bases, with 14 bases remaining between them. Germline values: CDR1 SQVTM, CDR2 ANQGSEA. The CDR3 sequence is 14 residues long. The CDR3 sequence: CSVPWPGPYNEQFF. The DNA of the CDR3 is TGCAGCGTGCCTTGGCCCGGGCCCTACAATGAGCAGTTCTTC.

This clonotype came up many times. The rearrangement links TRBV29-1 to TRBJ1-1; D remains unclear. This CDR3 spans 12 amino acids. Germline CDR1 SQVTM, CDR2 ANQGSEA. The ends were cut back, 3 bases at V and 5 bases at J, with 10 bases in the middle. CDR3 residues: CSVELRGTEAFF. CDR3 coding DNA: TGCAGCGTTGAGTTGCGAGGGACTGAAGCTTTCTTT.

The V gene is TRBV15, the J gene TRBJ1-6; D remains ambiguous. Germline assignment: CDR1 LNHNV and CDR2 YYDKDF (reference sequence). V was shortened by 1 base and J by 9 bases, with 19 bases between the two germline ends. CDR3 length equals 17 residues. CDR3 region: CATSRAYSEGIGSPLHF. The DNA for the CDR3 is TGTGCCACCAGCAGAGCGTACTCGGAGGGTATAGGTTCACCCCTCCACTTT.

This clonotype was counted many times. The CDR3 is CASGPTPDSGQYF. The CDR3 nucleotides are TGTGCCAGCGGACCTACCCCGGACAGTGGGCAGTACTTC. This chain joins TRBV6-2 or TRBV6-3 and TRBJ2-7; TRBD1 is a possible D gene (6 bases). V lost 8 bases, J lost 9 bases, and 20 bases lay in between. The CDR3 length is 13 residues. Germline-derived CDR1 and CDR2 are MNHEY and SVGEGT.

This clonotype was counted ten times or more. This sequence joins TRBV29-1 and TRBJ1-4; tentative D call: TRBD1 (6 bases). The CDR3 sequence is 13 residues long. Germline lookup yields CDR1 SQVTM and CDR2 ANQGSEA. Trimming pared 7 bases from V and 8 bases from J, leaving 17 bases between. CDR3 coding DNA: TGCAGCGGGCTACAGGGTGGGAAGGAAAAACTGTTTTTT. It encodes CSGLQGGKEKLFF.

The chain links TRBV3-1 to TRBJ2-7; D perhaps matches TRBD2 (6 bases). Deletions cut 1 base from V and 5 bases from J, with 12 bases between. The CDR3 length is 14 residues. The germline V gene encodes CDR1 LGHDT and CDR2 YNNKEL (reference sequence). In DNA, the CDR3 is TGTGCCAGCAGCCAAGCCGAGACTAGGAACGAGCAGTACTTC. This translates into CASSQAETRNEQYF.

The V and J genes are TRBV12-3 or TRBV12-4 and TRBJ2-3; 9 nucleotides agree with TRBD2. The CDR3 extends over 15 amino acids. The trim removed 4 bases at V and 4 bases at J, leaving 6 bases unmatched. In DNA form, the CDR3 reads TGTGCCAGCAGTTCTGCTAGCGGGAAGGCAGATACGCAGTATTTT. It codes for CASSSASGKADTQYF.

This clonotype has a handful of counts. CDR3 residues: CASSGNFAWGYTF. The CDR3 DNA reads as TGTGCCAGCAGTGGCAATTTCGCCTGGGGCTACACCTTC. The chain employs TRBV28 and TRBJ1-2; D unclear. The V end was cut by 5 bases, the J end by 8 bases, with 15 bases between. This CDR3 has 13 residues. The germline V gene encodes CDR1 MDHEN and CDR2 SYDVKM.

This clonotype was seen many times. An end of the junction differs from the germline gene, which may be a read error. In nucleotides, the CDR3 is TGCAGTGCTAGGGCTAACGGGGGTACCCTTTTC. Encoded protein: CSARANGGTLF. This chain uses TRBV20-1 with TRBJ2-7; perhaps TRBD2 as D (6 bases). Per germline, CDR1 DFQATT and CDR2 SNEGSKA (reference sequence). This CDR3 spans 11 amino acids.

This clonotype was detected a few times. CDR3 bases: TGTGCCAGCTCCCCAGGACAGCTAACTAGTGGAAACACCATATATTTT. Translating it yields CASSPGQLTSGNTIYF. V usage is TRBV18 and J usage is TRBJ1-3; a possible D gene is TRBD1 (6 bases). This CDR3 region has 16 residues. CDR1 and CDR2 from the germline V gene are KGHSH and LQKENI. Trimming cost V 6 bases and J 3 bases, with 18 bases left between them.

CDR3 coding DNA: TGTGCCAGCAGCTTCACAGGGGAACGGCAGTACTTC. Its translation is CASSFTGERQYF. The chain uses TRBV7-2 and TRBJ2-7, with 7 positions matching TRBD1. CDR3 length: 12 residues. Germline loops: CDR1 SGHTA, CDR2 FQGNSA. The V segment lost 3 bases and the J segment 9 bases; nucleotides outside the gene matches: 5.